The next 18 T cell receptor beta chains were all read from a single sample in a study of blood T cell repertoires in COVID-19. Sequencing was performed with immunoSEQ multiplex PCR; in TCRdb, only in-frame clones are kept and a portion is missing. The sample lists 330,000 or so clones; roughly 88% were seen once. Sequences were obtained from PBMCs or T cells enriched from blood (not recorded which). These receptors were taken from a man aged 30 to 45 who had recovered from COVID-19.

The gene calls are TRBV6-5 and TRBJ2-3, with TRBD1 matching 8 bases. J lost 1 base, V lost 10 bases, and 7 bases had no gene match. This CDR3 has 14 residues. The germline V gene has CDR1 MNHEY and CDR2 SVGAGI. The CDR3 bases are TGTGCCAACCAACAGGGGGTCGGCACAGATACGCAGTATTTT. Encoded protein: CANQQGVGTDTQYF.

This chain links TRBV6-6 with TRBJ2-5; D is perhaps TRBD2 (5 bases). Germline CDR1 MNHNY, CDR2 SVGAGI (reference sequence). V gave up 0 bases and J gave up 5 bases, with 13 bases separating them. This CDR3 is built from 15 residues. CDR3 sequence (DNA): TGTGCCAGCAGTTACTCGACTCCGGGGTGGGAGACCCAGTACTTC. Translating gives CASSYSTPGWETQYF.

CDR3 in amino acids: CASSRRADEQYF. CDR3 nucleotide sequence: TGTGCCAGTAGTCGCAGGGCTGACGAGCAGTACTTC. J is TRBJ2-7 and V is TRBV19, with D tentatively TRBD1 (5 bases). The CDR3 spans 12 residues. V lost 5 bases to trimming and J lost 5 bases, with 10 bases between them. The V gene's germline CDR1 is LNHDA and CDR2 SQIVND (reference sequence). The full variable domain, with the rest looked up from reference TRBV19 and TRBJ2-7, is DGGITQSPKYLFRKEGQNVTLSCEQNLNHDAMYWYRQDPGQGLRLIYYSQIVNDFQKGDIAEGYSVSREKKESFPLTVTSAQKNPTAFYLCASSRRADEQYFGPGTRLTVT.

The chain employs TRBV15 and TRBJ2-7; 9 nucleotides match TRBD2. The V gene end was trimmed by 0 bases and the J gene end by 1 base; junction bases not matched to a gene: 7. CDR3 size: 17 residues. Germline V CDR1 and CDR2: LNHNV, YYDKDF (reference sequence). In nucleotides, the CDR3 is TGTGCCACCAGCAGAGAGGTCGCGGGGGGGTATTCCTACGAGCAGTACTTC. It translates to CATSREVAGGYSYEQYF.

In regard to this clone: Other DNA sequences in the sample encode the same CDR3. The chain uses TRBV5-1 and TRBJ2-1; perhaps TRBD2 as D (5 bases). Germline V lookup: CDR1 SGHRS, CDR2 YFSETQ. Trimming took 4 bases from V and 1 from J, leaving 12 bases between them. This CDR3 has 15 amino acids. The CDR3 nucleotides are TGCGCCAGCAGCCTCACCGGGATATCCTACAATGAGCAGTTCTTC. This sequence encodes CASSLTGISYNEQFF.

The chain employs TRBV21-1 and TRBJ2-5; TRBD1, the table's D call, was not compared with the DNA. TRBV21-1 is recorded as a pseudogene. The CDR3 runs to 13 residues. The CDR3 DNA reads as TGTGCCAGCAGACAACGCTTCCAAGAGACCCAGTACTTC. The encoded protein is CASRQRFQETQYF.

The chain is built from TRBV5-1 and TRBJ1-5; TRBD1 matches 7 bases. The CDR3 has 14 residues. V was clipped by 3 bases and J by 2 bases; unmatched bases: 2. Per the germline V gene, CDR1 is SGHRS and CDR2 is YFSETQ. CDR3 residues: CASSYTGGNQPQHF. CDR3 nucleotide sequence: TGCGCCAGCAGCTATACAGGGGGCAATCAGCCCCAGCATTTT.

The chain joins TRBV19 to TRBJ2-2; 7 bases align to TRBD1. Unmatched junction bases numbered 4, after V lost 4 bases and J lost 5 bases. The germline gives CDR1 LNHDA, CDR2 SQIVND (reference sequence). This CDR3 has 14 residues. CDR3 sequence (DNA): TGTGCCAGTAGTACACAGGGGTGGACCGGGGAGCTGTTTTTT. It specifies CASSTQGWTGELFF. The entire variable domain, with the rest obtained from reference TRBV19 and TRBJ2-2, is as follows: DGGITQSPKYLFRKEGQNVTLSCEQNLNHDAMYWYRQDPGQGLRLIYYSQIVNDFQKGDIAEGYSVSREKKESFPLTVTSAQKNPTAFYLCASSTQGWTGELFFGEGSRLTVL.

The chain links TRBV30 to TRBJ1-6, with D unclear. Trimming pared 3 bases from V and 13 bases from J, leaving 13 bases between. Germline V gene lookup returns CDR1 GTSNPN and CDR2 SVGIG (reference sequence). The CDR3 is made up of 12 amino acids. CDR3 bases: TGTGCCTGGAGCAGCCGGGAGCCTCCCCTCCACTTT. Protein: CAWSSREPPLHF. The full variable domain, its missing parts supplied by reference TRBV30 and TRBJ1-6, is SQTIHQWPATLVQPVGSPLSLECTVEGTSNPNLYWYRQAAGRGLQLLFYSVGIGQISSEVPQNLSASRPQDRQFILSSKKLLLSDSGFYLCAWSSREPPLHFGNGTRLTVT.

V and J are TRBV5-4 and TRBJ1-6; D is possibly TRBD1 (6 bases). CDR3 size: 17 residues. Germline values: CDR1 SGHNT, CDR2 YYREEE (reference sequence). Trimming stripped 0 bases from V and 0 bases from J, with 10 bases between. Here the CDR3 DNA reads TGTGCCAGCAGCTTGGGGGCGGGGGCCTCCTATAATTCACCCCTCCACTTT. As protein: CASSLGAGASYNSPLHF.

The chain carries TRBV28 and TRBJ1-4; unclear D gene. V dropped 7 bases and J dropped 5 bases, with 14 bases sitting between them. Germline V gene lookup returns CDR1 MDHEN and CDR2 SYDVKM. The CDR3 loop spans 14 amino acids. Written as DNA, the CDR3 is TGTGCCAGCATATCCGGGGATGGGAATGAAAAACTGTTTTTT. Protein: CASISGDGNEKLFF.

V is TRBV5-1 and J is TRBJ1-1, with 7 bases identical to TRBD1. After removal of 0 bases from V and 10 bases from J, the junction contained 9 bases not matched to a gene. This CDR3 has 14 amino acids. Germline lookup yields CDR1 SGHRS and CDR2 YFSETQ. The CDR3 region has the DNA TGCGCCAGCAGCTTGGACTCGACAGGGATGGTAGCTTTCTTT. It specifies CASSLDSTGMVAFF.

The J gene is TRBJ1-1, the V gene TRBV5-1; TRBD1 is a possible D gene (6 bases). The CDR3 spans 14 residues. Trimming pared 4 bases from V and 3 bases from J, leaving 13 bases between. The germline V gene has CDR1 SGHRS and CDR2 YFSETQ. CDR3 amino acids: CASSAQGGDTEAFF. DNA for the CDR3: TGCGCCAGCAGCGCACAGGGTGGAGACACTGAAGCTTTCTTT.

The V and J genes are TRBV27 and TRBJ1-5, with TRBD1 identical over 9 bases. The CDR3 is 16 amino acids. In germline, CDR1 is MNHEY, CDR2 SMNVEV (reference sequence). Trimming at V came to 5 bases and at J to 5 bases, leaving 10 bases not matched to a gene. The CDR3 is CASSPLHRGLHQPQHF. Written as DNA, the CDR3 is TGTGCCAGCAGTCCCCTGCACAGGGGGCTACATCAGCCCCAGCATTTT.

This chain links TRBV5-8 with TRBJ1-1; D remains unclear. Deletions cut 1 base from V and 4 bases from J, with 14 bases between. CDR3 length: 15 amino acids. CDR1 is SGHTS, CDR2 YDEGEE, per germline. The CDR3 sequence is CASSLLYTGTTEAFF. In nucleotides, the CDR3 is TGTGCCAGCAGCTTGCTGTATACGGGTACCACTGAAGCTTTCTTT. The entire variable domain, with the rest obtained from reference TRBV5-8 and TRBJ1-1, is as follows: EAGVTQSPTHLIKTRGQQATLRCSPISGHTSVYWYQQALGLGLQFLLWYDEGEERNRGNFPPRFSGRQFPNYSSELNVNALELEDSALYLCASSLLYTGTTEAFFGQGTRLTVV.

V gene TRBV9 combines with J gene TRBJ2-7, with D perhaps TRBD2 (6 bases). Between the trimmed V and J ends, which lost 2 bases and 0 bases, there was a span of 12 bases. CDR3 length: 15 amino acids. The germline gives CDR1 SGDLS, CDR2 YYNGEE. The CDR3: CASSVGAGLSYEQYF. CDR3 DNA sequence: TGTGCCAGCAGCGTCGGAGCGGGTCTCTCCTACGAGCAGTACTTC.

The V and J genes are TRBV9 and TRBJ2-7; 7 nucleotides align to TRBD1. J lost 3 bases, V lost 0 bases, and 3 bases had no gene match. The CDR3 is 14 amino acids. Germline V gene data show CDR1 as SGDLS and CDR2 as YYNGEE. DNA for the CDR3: TGTGCCAGCAGCGTAGGTGGGACAGTCTACGAGCAGTACTTC. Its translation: CASSVGGTVYEQYF.

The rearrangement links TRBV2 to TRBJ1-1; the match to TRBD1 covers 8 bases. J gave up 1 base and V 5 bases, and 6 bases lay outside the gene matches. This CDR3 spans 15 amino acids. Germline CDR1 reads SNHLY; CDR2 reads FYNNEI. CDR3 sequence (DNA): TGTGCCAGCAGTTGGGCCGGGACAGGGAACACTGAAGCTTTCTTT. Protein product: CASSWAGTGNTEAFF.